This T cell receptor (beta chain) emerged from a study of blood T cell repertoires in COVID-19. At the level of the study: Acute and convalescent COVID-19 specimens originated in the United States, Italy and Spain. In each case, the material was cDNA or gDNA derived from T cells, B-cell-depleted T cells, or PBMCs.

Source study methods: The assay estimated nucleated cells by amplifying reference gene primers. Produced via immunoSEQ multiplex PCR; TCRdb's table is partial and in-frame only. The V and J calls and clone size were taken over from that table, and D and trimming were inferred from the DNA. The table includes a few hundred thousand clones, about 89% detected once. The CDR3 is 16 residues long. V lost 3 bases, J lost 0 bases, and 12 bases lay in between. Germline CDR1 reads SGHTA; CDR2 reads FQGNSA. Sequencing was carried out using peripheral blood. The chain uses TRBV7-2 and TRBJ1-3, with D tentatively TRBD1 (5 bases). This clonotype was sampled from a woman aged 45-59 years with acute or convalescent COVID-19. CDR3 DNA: TGTGCCAGCAGCTTGGGGTTCAGGGCCTCTGGAAACACCATATATTTT. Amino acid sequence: CASSLGFRASGNTIYF.